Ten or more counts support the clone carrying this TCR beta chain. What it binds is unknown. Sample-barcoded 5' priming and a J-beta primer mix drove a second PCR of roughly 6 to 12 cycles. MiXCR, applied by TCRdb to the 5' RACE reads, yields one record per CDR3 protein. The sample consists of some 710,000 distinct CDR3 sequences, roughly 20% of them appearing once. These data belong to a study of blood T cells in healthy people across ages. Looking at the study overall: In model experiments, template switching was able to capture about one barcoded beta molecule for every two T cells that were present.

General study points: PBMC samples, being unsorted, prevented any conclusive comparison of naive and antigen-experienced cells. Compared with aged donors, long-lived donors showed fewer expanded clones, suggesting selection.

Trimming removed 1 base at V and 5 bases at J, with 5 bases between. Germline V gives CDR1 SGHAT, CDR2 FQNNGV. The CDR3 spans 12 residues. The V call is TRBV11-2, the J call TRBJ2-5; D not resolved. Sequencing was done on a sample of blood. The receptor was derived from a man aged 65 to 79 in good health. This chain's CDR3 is CASSLGKETQYF. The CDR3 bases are TGTGCCAGCAGCTTAGGAAAGGAGACCCAGTACTTC.